This T cell receptor (beta chain) was sequenced for a study of T-cell reconstitution after alpha-beta-depleted transplantation in children. Points from the study as a whole: Alpha-beta T cells present about two months after transplant were reported to originate from several hundred expanded graft clones. Certain patients had high TCRbeta diversity at day 60, and it came from recipient T cells and thymic progenitors that survived. One year after transplant, T-cell counts and diversity came mostly from newly produced T cells.

The CDR3 runs to 22 residues. Trimming at V came to 1 base and at J to 2 bases, leaving 19 bases not matched to a gene. Germline V gives CDR1 SGHVS, CDR2 FNYEAQ. This sample's TCRbeta library carried unique molecular identifier barcodes. TCRdb re-called the PCR reads with MiXCR, one entry per CDR3 protein. The sample has some 110,000 distinct CDR3 sequences; over 9% are singletons. As for this clonotype: Its antigen is unknown.

Sample: PBMCs, taken before TCRalphabeta/CD19-depleted stem cell transplant. The TCR originated in a boy between 2 and 10 years old with acute lymphoblastic leukemia, due to receive a stem cell transplant. The chain is built from TRBV7-6 and TRBJ2-1, with TRBD2 matching 11 bases. The CDR3 region has the DNA TGTGCCAGCAGCTTAGGACAGGGACGGCTAGCGGGAGGCCGATACACCTACAATGAGCAGTTCTTC. Its translation is CASSLGQGRLAGGRYTYNEQFF.